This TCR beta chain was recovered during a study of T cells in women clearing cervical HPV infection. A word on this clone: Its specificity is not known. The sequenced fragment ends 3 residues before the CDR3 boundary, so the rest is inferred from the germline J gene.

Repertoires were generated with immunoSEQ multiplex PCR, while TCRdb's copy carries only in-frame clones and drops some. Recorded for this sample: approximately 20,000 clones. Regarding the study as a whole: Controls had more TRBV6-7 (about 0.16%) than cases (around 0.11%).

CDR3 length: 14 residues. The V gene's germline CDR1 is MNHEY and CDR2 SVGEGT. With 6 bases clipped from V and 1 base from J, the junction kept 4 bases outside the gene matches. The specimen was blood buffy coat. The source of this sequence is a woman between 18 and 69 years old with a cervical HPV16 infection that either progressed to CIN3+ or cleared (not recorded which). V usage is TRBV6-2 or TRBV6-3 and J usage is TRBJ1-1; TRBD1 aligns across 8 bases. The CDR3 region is CASRADRENTEAFF. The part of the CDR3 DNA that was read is TGTGCCAGCAGGGCGGACAGGGAGAACACTGAA.